The rows below give T cell receptor beta chains drawn from one sample of a study of identifying expanded T cells in peripheral blood. Here immunoSEQ multiplex PCR was the method, and the copy in TCRdb shows in-frame clones only, minus some. The sample shows over 80,000 clones, approximately 84% of them seen only once. The source material was blood. The source is a person aged 18 to 70 in good health. Each CDR3 is given with its conserved first and last residue. A D gene is named only where the DNA matches it firmly. Size tells how often a clone was seen (once, few, many) or the class of an expanded clone, and some rows leave it out.

NA	NA	14	TRBV30	TRBJ1-2	TGTGCCTGGAGTAGGGGACAAATAATTCCGGGCTACACCTTC	CAWSRGQIIPGYTF
NA	NA	9	TRBV7-9	TRBJ1-2	TGCGCCAGCAGCCAAGGCTACACCTTC	CASSQGYTF
TRBD1	NA	14	TRBV5-1	TRBJ1-4	TGCGCCAGCAGCTTGGGACAGGGGGGAGAAAAACTGTTTTTT	CASSLGQGGEKLFF
TRBD1	NA	16	TRBV18	TRBJ1-2	TGTGCCAGCTCACCATCAGTAGGACAGGGAAACTATGGCTACACCTTC	CASSPSVGQGNYGYTF
TRBD1	NA	16	TRBV9	TRBJ1-2	TGTGCCAGCAGCGTAGCCATAGGGACAGGATCCTATGGCTACACCTTC	CASSVAIGTGSYGYTF
NA	once	14	TRBV7-2	TRBJ2-2	TGTGCCAGCAGCTTAGGTGGTTTTGGCGGGGAGCTGTTTTTT	CASSLGGFGGELFF
TRBD1	NA	17	TRBV9	TRBJ1-2	TGTGCCAGCAGCGGCCGGGACAGGCTGACCCGACTCTATGGCTACACCTTC	CASSGRDRLTRLYGYTF
NA	NA	15	TRBV7-2	TRBJ1-3	TGTGCCAGCAGCTTTAGTTCGGGAATGGCAAACACCATATATTTT	CASSFSSGMANTIYF
TRBD1	NA	15	TRBV19	TRBJ2-4	TGTGCCAGCACTAGACAGGGGGCGGCCAAAAACATTCAGTACTTC	CASTRQGAAKNIQYF
NA	few	13	TRBV6-5	TRBJ1-1	TGTGCCAGCAAGGGAGGGGAGAACACTGAAGCTTTCTTT	CASKGGENTEAFF
TRBD1	NA	15	TRBV6-5	TRBJ1-6	TGTGCCAGCGGGACGAAGTACAGGGGGAATTCACCCCTCCACTTT	CASGTKYRGNSPLHF
NA	once	12	TRBV7-8	TRBJ2-7	TGTGCCAGCAGCCTACGCGTCTACGAGCAGTACTTC	CASSLRVYEQYF
NA	NA	13	TRBV25-1	TRBJ1-1	TGTGCCAGCAGGGAGCAGGGAGGAACTGAAGCTTTCTTT	CASREQGGTEAFF
TRBD1	NA	17	TRBV7-2	TRBJ1-2	TGTGCCAGCAGCTTTACGGGACAGGGCTTATATGATGATGGCTACACCTTC	CASSFTGQGLYDDGYTF
NA	once	18	TRBV7-9	TRBJ1-4	TGTGCCAGCAGAATCGGAAGGGGGAGAGCGGGAACTAATGAAAAACTGTTTTTT	CASRIGRGRAGTNEKLFF
NA	NA	13	TRBV27	TRBJ2-3	TGTGCCAGCAGTTTAGATCGCACAGATACGCAGTATTTT	CASSLDRTDTQYF
TRBD1	NA	19	TRBV5-8	TRBJ1-1	TGTGCCAGCAGCTTGAATCAGGGGACCTGGCGACAGGGTGTTACTGAAGCTTTCTTT	CASSLNQGTWRQGVTEAFF
TRBD2	NA	13	TRBV7-9	TRBJ2-1	TGTGCCAGCAGCCCCAGGACTAGCGATGAGCAGTTCTTC	CASSPRTSDEQFF
TRBD1	NA	12	TRBV7-9	TRBJ1-2	TGTGCCAGCAGCCGGTCGACAGGGGACTACACCTTC	CASSRSTGDYTF
TRBD1	NA	14	TRBV7-2	TRBJ2-5	TGTGCCAGCACCCTTACAGGGGGTATAGAGACCCAGTACTTC	CASTLTGGIETQYF
TRBD2	NA	15	TRBV6-1	TRBJ2-2	TGTGCCACCGTACCATCTCGCGGGGGTACCGGGGAGCTGTTTTTT	CATVPSRGGTGELFF
NA	NA	14	TRBV19	TRBJ1-4	TGTGCCAGTAGTAAACCGGGACTCGGAGAAAAACTGTTTTTT	CASSKPGLGEKLFF
NA	NA	15	TRBV19	TRBJ1-1	TGTGCCAGTAGTATAGATTGGGATATGAACACTGAAGCTTTCTTT	CASSIDWDMNTEAFF
TRBD1	NA	14	TRBV27	TRBJ2-7	TGTGCCAGCAGTTTCGGGACAGGGGGCTACGAGCAGTACTTC	CASSFGTGGYEQYF
TRBD1	NA	14	TRBV7-2	TRBJ1-5	TGTGCCAGCAGCGGGACAGGTAGCCATCAGCCCCAGCATTTT	CASSGTGSHQPQHF
NA	few	12	TRBV2	TRBJ1-3	TGTGCCAGCAGCGCCTTCAGTTCCACCATATATTTT	CASSAFSSTIYF
NA	NA	15	TRBV9	TRBJ1-1	TGTGCCAGCAGCGTAGCAGTAGGCCAGCACACTGAAGCTTTCTTT	CASSVAVGQHTEAFF
NA	few	12	TRBV7-2	TRBJ1-6	TGTGCCAGCAGCTTAGAGGCTTCACCCCTCCACTTT	CASSLEASPLHF
NA	NA	12	TRBV11-2	TRBJ2-7	TGTGCCAGCAGCTTAGAGATCTACGAGCAGTACTTC	CASSLEIYEQYF
NA	once	12	TRBV5-8	TRBJ1-2	TGTGCCAGCAGCTTTGACGACTATGGCTACACCTTC	CASSFDDYGYTF
NA	NA	15	TRBV7-2	TRBJ1-5	TGTGCCAGCAGCTTAGCTGGGGCAGGGTTGCAGCCCCAGCATTTT	CASSLAGAGLQPQHF
NA	NA	11	TRBV29-1	TRBJ1-2	TGCAGCGTTGAGTTTAGGGATGGCTACACCTTC	CSVEFRDGYTF
TRBD1	NA	17	TRBV7-9	TRBJ1-2	TGTGCCAGCAGCTTAGGCCATCTTTATAGGGGGCGGAATGGCTACACCTTC	CASSLGHLYRGRNGYTF
NA	NA	15	TRBV11-2	TRBJ2-7	TGTGCCAGCAGCTTAGGGGCGGCGATCCCCTACGAGCAGTACTTC	CASSLGAAIPYEQYF
NA	NA	12	TRBV2	TRBJ1-2	TGTGCCAGCGCCCGACAGGTTGATGGCTACACCTTC	CASARQVDGYTF
TRBD1	NA	14	TRBV7-9	TRBJ2-1	TGTGCCAGCAGCCGGGACAGGGTGCAAAATGAGCAGTTCTTC	CASSRDRVQNEQFF
TRBD1	NA	13	TRBV6-1	TRBJ1-1	TGTGCCAGCAGCGCACAGGGGTCCACTGAAGCTTTCTTT	CASSAQGSTEAFF
NA	NA	13	TRBV9	TRBJ1-2	TGTGCCAGCAGCGAGGGGAGTAACTATGGCTACACCTTC	CASSEGSNYGYTF
TRBD1	once	17	TRBV7-9	TRBJ2-7	TGTGCCAGCAGCTTAGGAGGGGGACAGGGGGCTCACTACGAGCAGTACTTC	CASSLGGGQGAHYEQYF
NA	NA	15	TRBV4-3	TRBJ1-2	TGCGCCAGCAGCCAAGATCGGAACAGGGTCTATGGCTACACCTTC	CASSQDRNRVYGYTF
TRBD1	NA	13	TRBV4-3	TRBJ2-1	TGCGCCAGCAGCCAATCCCAGGACAGGGTAAGGATCTTC	CASSQSQDRVRIF
NA	NA	16	TRBV5-5	TRBJ1-2	TGTGCCAGCAGCCCCAGGGGACACCCGAGGGACTATGGCTACACCTTC	CASSPRGHPRDYGYTF
NA	NA	16	TRBV6-5	TRBJ1-2	TGTGCCAGCAGTTACTCGAGTCGGGGGTTGGACTATGGCTACACCTTC	CASSYSSRGLDYGYTF
NA	NA	11	TRBV4-1	TRBJ2-7	TGCGCCAGCAGCCACGCTAACGAGCAGTACTTC	CASSHANEQYF
TRBD2	NA	13	TRBV11-3	TRBJ2-1	TGTGCCAGCAGTCTTACTAGCGTTGGTGAGCAGTTCTTC	CASSLTSVGEQFF
NA	NA	14	TRBV6-6	TRBJ1-4	TGTGCCAGCAGTTATCGGGGGGCCCACGAAAAACTGTTTTTT	CASSYRGAHEKLFF
NA	few	11	TRBV29-1	TRBJ1-2	TGCAGCGCCCGGGACACCTATGGCTACACCTTC	CSARDTYGYTF
NA	NA	15	TRBV10-3	TRBJ1-2	TGTGCCATCAGTGAGTCAGTGGGAGGTAACTATGGCTACACCTTC	CAISESVGGNYGYTF
NA	NA	15	TRBV7-2	TRBJ1-2	TGTGCCAGCAGTCGAAACACGGGCCCTAACTATGGCTACACCTTC	CASSRNTGPNYGYTF
NA	few	11	TRBV2	TRBJ1-2	TGTGCCAGCAGTGAAGAGTATGGCTACACCTTC	CASSEEYGYTF